This entry describes one TCR beta chain. What it binds is not known. An end of the junction does not agree with germline; a read error may underlie this. This CDR3 region has 13 residues. Germline loops: CDR1 SGHNT, CDR2 YYREEE (reference sequence). This entry comes from a study of blood T cells in healthy people across ages. Overall study: There was about one barcoded beta molecule captured by template switching per two T cells. Study observations and caveats: Naive T cell percentage by flow cytometry tracked strongly with beta diversity. Calculation of diversity from one million T cells yielded estimates considered to be underestimates.

Using a J-beta primer mix together with a sample-barcoded 5' primer, a second PCR was run for about 6 to 12 cycles. TCRdb re-called the 5' RACE reads through MiXCR, storing one row per CDR3 protein. The table includes 1.5 million to 2 million distinct CDR3 sequences, about 35% detected once. The source is a woman in her 30s in good health. Sequenced material: blood. This chain joins TRBV5-4 and TRBJ2-1; D might be TRBD1 or TRBD2, each matching 5 bases. The CDR3 DNA reads as TGTGCCTGCAGCCACGAGGGGTTGGGTGAGCAGTTCTTC. It yields the protein CACSHEGLGEQFF.